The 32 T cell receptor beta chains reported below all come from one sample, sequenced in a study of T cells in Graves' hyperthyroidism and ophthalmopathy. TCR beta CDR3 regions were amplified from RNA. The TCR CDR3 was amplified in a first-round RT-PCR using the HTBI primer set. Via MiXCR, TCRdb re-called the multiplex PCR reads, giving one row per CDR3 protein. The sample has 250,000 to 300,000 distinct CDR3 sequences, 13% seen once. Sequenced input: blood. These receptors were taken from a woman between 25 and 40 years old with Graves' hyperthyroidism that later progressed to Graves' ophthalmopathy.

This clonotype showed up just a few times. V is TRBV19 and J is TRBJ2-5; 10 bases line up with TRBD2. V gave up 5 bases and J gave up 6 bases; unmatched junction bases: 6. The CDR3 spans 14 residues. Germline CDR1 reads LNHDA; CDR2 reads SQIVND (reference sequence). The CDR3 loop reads CASSPSGSGKTQYF. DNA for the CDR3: TGTGCCAGTAGTCCTAGCGGGAGTGGGAAGACCCAGTACTTC.

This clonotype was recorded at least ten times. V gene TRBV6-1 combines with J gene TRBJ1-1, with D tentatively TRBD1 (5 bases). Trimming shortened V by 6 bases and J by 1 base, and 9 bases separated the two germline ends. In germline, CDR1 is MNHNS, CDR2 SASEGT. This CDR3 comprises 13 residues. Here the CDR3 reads CASRRGGNTEAFF. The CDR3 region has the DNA TGTGCCAGCAGGCGGGGGGGGAACACTGAAGCTTTCTTT.

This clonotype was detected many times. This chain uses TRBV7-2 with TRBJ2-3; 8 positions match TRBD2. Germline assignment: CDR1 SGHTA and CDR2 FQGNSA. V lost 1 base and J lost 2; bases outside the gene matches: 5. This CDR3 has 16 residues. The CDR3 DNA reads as TGTGCCAGCAGCTTAGAGGCGGGAGGAAACACAGATACGCAGTATTTT. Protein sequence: CASSLEAGGNTDTQYF. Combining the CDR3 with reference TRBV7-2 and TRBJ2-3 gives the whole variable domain GAGVSQSPSNKVTEKGKDVELRCDPISGHTALYWYRQSLGQGLEFLIYFQGNSAPDKSGLPSDRFSAERTGGSVSTLTIQRTQQEDSAVYLCASSLEAGGNTDTQYFGPGTRLTVL.

The DNA of the CDR3 is TGTGCCAGTGGGCTTGGGCAGGGGGTCTATGAGCAGTTCTTC. Its translation is CASGLGQGVYEQFF. The chain employs TRBV19 and TRBJ2-1; 7 bases are shared with TRBD1. V dropped 8 bases and J dropped 8; count of bases not matched to a gene: 12. This CDR3 comprises 14 residues. The germline V gene encodes CDR1 LNHDA and CDR2 SQIVND (reference sequence).

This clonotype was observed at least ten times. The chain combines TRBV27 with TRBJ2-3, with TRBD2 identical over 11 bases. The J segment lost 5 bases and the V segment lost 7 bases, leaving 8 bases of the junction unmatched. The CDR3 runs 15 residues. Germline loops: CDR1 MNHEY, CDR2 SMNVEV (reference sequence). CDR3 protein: CASNQGLAGGDTQYF. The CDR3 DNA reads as TGTGCCAGCAATCAAGGTCTAGCGGGAGGAGATACGCAGTATTTT.

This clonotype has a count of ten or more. The DNA for the CDR3 is TGTGCCAGCAGCTTAGTCGGGATAGCCCACCGATACAATGAGCAGTTCTTC. It encodes CASSLVGIAHRYNEQFF. The chain links TRBV7-9 to TRBJ2-1; D might be TRBD2 (5 bases). V lost 1 base, J lost 4 bases, and 17 bases lay in between. Per germline, CDR1 SEHNR and CDR2 FQNEAQ (reference sequence). This CDR3 comprises 17 residues.

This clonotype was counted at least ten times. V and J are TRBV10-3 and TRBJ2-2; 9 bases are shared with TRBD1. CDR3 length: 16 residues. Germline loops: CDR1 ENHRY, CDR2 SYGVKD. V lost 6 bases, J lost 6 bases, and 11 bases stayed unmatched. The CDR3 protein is CAIRDAGTGYPGELFF. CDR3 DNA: TGTGCCATCAGGGATGCCGGGACAGGGTACCCCGGGGAGCTGTTTTTT.

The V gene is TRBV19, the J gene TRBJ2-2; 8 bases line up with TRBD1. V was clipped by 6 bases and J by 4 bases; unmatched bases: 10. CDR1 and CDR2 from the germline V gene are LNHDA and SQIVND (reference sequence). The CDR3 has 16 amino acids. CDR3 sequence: CASSRTGSLSTGELFF. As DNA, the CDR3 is TGTGCCAGTAGCCGGACAGGGAGTCTGAGCACCGGGGAGCTGTTTTTT.

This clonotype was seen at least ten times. The CDR3 here is CASTSDGRAYGYTF. The CDR3 DNA is TGTGCCAGCACCTCGGACGGCCGTGCCTATGGCTACACCTTC. This chain joins TRBV5-5 and TRBJ1-2, with unresolved D. Germline CDR1 is SGHKS and CDR2 is YYEKEE (reference sequence). The CDR3 spans 14 residues. Trimming cost V 6 bases and J 4 bases, with 16 bases left between them.

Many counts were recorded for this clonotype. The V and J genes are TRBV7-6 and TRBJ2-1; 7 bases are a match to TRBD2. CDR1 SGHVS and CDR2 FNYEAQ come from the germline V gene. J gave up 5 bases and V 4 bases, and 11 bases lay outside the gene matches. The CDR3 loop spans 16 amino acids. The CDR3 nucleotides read TGTGCCAGCAGCTCTACGGAGCGGGAATTGAACAATGAGCAGTTCTTC. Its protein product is CASSSTERELNNEQFF. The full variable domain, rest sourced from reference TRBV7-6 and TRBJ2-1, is GAGVSQSPRYKVTKRGQDVALRCDPISGHVSLYWYRQALGQGPEFLTYFNYEAQQDKSGLPNDRFSAERPEGSISTLTIQRTEQRDSAMYRCASSSTERELNNEQFFGPGTRLTVL.

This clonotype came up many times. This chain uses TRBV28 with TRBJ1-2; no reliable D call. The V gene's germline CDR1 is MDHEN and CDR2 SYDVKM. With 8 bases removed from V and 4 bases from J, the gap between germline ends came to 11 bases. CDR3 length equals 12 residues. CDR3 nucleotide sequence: TGTGCCAGCGGGTTGACTGGCTATGGCTACACCTTC. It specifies CASGLTGYGYTF.

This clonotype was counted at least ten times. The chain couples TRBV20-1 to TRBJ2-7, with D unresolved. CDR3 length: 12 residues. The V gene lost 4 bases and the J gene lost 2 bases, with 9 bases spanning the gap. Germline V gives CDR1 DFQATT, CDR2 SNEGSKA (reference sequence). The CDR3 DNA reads TGCAGTGCTACCCGGCCAGCCTACGAGCAGTACTTC. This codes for CSATRPAYEQYF.

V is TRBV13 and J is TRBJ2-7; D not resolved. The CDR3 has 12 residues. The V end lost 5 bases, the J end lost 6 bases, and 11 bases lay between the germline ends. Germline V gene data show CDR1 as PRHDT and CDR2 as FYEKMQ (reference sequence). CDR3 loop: CASSPARSEQYF. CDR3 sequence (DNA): TGTGCCAGCAGCCCGGCGCGGTCCGAGCAGTACTTC.

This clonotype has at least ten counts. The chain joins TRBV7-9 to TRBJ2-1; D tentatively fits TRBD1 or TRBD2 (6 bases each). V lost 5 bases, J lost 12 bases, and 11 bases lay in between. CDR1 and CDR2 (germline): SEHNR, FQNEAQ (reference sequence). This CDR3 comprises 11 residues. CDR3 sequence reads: CASSPGGGQFF. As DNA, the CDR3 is TGTGCCAGCAGCCCCGGAGGGGGGCAGTTCTTC.

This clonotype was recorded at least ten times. CDR3 protein: CASSPGGLAGTGELFF. CDR3 nucleotide sequence: TGTGCCAGCTCCCCCGGGGGACTAGCGGGAACCGGGGAGCTGTTTTTT. J is TRBJ2-2 and V is TRBV12-3 or TRBV12-4; TRBD2 matches at 13 bases. The CDR3 contains 16 residues. Trimming at V came to 8 bases and at J to 5 bases, leaving 8 bases not matched to a gene.

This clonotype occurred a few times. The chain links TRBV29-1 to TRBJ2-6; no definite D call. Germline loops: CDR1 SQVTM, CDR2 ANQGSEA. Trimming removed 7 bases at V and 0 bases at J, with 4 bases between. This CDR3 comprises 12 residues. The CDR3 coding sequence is TGCAGCGCTTCCTCTGGGGCCAACGTCCTGACTTTC. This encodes CSASSGANVLTF. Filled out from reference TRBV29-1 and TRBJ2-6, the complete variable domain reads SAVISQKPSRDICQRGTSLTIQCQVDSQVTMMFWYRQQPGQSLTLIATANQGSEATYESGFVIDKFPISRPNLTFSTLTVSNMSPEDSSIYLCSASSGANVLTFGAGSRLTVL.

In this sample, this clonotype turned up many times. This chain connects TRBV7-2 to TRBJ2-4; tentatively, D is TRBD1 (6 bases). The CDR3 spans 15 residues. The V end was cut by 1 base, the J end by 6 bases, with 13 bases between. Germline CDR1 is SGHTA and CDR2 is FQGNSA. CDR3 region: CASSLEVGTSNIQYF. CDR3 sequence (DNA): TGTGCCAGCAGCTTAGAGGTGGGGACATCAAACATTCAGTACTTC. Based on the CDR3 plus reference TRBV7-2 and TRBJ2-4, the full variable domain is GAGVSQSPSNKVTEKGKDVELRCDPISGHTALYWYRQSLGQGLEFLIYFQGNSAPDKSGLPSDRFSAERTGGSVSTLTIQRTQQEDSAVYLCASSLEVGTSNIQYFGAGTRLSVL.

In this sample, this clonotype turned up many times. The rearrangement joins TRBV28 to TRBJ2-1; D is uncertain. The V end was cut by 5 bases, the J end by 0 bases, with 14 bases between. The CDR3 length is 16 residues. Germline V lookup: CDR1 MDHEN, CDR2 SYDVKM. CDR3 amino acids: CASSPLLADSYNEQFF. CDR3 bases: TGTGCCAGCAGTCCCCTTTTAGCTGACTCCTACAATGAGCAGTTCTTC.

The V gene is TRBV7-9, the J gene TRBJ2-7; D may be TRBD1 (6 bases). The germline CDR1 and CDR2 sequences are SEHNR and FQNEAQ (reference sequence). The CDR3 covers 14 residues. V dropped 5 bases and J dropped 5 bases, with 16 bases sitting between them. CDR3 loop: CASSPNRAGNEQYF. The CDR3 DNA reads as TGTGCCAGCAGCCCCAACAGGGCCGGGAACGAGCAGTACTTC.

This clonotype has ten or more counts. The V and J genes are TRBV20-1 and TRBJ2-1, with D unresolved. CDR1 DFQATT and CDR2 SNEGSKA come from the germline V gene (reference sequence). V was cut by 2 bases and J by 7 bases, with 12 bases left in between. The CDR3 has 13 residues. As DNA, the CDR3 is TGCAGTGCTAGACCACCCGGGCTAAATGAGCAGTTCTTC. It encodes CSARPPGLNEQFF.

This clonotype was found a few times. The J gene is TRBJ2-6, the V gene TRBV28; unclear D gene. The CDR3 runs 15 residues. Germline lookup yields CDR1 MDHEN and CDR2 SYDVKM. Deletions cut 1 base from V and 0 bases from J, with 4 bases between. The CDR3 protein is CASSLYRSGANVLTF. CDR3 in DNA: TGTGCCAGCAGTTTATACCGCTCTGGGGCCAACGTCCTGACTTTC.

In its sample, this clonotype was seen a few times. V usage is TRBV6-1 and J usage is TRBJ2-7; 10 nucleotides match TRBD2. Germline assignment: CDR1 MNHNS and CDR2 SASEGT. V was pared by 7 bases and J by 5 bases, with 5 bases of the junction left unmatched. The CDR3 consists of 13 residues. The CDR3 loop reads CASTIAGGNEQYF. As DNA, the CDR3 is TGTGCCAGCACAATAGCGGGAGGAAACGAGCAGTACTTC.

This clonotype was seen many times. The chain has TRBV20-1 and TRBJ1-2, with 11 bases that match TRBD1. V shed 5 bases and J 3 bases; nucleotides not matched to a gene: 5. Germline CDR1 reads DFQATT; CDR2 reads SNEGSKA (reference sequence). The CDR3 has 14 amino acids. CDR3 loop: CSAPRGQGDYGYTF. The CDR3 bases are TGCAGTGCTCCGCGGGGACAGGGGGACTATGGCTACACCTTC.

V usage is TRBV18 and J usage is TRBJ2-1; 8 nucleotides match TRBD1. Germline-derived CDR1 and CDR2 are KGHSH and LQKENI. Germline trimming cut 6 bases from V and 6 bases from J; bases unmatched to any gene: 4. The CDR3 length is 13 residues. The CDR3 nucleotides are TGTGCCAGCTCGCGGGACAGGTCCAATGAGCAGTTCTTC. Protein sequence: CASSRDRSNEQFF.

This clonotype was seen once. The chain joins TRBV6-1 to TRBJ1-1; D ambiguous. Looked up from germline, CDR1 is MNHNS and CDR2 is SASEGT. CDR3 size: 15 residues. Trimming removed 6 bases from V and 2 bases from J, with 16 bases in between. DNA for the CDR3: TGTGCCAGCAGCGCGAGGCCACAGATTAACACTGAAGCTTTCTTT. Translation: CASSARPQINTEAFF.

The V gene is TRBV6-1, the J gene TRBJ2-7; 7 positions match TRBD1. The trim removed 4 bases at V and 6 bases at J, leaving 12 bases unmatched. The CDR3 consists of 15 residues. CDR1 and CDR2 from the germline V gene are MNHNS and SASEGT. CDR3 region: CASSVYTGTVPEQYF. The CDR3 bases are TGTGCCAGCAGTGTTTATACCGGGACAGTCCCCGAGCAGTACTTC.

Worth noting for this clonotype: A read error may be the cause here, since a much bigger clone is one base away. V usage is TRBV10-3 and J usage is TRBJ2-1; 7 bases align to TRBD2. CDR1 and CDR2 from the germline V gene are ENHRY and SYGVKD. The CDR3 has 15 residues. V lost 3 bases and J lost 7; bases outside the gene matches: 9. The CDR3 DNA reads TGTGCCATCAGTGACTGGGAGTGGGAGGGAAATGAGCAGTTCTTC. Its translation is CAISDWEWEGNEQFF.

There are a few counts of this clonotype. In DNA, the CDR3 is TGTGCCAGCAGCCAACTCGGGACAGGGTACAATGAGCAGTTCTTC. The encoded protein is CASSQLGTGYNEQFF. The chain combines TRBV4-2 with TRBJ2-1; 9 bases align to TRBD1. There are 15 residues in the CDR3. Germline CDR1 is LGHNA and CDR2 is YNFKEQ. Trimming at V came to 2 bases and at J to 4 bases, leaving 3 bases not matched to a gene.

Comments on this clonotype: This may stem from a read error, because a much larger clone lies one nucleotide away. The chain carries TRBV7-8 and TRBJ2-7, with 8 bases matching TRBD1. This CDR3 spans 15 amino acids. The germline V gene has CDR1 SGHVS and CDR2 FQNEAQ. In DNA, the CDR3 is TGTGGCAGCAGCTCTTATATGGACAGGGCCTACGAGCAGTACTTC. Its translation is CGSSSYMDRAYEQYF.

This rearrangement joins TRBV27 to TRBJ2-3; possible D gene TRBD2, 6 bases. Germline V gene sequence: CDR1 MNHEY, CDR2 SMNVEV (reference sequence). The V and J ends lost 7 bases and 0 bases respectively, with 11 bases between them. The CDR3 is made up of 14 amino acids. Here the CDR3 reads CASTGRESTDTQYF. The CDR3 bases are TGTGCCAGCACCGGGCGGGAAAGCACAGATACGCAGTATTTT.

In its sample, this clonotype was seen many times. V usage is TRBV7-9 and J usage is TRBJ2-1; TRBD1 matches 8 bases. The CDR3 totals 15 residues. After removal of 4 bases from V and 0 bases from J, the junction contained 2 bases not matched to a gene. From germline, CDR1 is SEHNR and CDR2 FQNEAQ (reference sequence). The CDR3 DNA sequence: TGTGCCAGCAGCTACACAGGGGGCTCCTACAATGAGCAGTTCTTC. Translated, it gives CASSYTGGSYNEQFF.

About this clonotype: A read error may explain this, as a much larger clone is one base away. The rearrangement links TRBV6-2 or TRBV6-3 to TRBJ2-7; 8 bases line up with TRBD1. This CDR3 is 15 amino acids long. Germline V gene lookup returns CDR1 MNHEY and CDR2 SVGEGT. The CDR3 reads CASGYSSQGGMEQYF. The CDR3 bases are TGTGCCAGCGGTTACTCGTCACAGGGGGGAATGGAGCAGTACTTC.